The 11 T cell receptor beta chains given below trace back to one sample, sequenced in a study of shared T cell receptors in the human thymus. Assay: immunoSEQ multiplex PCR; the TCRdb copy retains only in-frame clones and omits some. The table shows hundreds of thousands of clones, with around 87% occurring only once. These data also featured in a second study, about human thymus T cells.

The sequencing input was thymocytes. The receptor source for this set is a boy in the first two years of life with a congenital heart defect.

V is TRBV13 and J is TRBJ1-4, with 10 bases lining up with TRBD1. The CDR3 sequence is 17 residues long. With 3 bases clipped from V and 2 bases from J, the junction kept 6 bases outside the gene matches. CDR1 and CDR2 (germline): PRHDT, FYEKMQ (reference sequence). For the CDR3, the DNA is TGTGCCAGCAGCTTGACAGGGGGCCGGGGGACTAATGAAAAACTGTTTTTT. Translating it yields CASSLTGGRGTNEKLFF.

The V call is TRBV6-1, the J call TRBJ2-2; 7 bases are shared with TRBD2. V lost 2 bases to trimming and J lost 7 bases; unmatched junction nucleotides: 13. CDR3 length equals 17 residues. CDR1 is MNHNS and CDR2 is SASEGT in the germline V gene. Here the CDR3 reads CASSEMLCGSRGGELFF. CDR3 DNA sequence: TGTGCCAGCAGTGAAATGCTTTGCGGGAGTCGGGGCGGGGAGCTGTTTTTT.

The rearrangement joins TRBV27 to TRBJ2-3, with TRBD2 identical over 9 bases. The CDR3 loop spans 17 amino acids. V shed 5 bases and J 2 bases; nucleotides not matched to a gene: 11. The V gene's germline CDR1 is MNHEY and CDR2 SMNVEV (reference sequence). The CDR3 is CASSPQREDAYTDTQYF. The CDR3 DNA sequence: TGTGCCAGCAGTCCGCAGCGGGAGGACGCCTACACAGATACGCAGTATTTT.

The J gene is TRBJ2-2, the V gene TRBV5-4; 8 bases are a match to TRBD2. J was trimmed by 6 bases and V by 5 bases; bases with no gene match: 9. Germline lookup yields CDR1 SGHNT and CDR2 YYREEE (reference sequence). This CDR3 is built from 15 residues. CDR3 in DNA: TGTGCCAGCAGTCGCCCGGGACTAGGAGCCGGGGAGCTGTTTTTT. Its translation: CASSRPGLGAGELFF.

The rearrangement joins TRBV6-6 to TRBJ2-3; 12 bases line up with TRBD2. After removal of 4 bases from V and 7 bases from J, the junction contained 6 bases not matched to a gene. The CDR3 is 15 amino acids. Germline CDR1 is MNHNY and CDR2 is SVGAGI (reference sequence). The CDR3 region is CASSSLAGGPHTQYF. As DNA, the CDR3 is TGTGCCAGCAGTTCCCTAGCGGGAGGGCCTCATACGCAGTATTTT.

This chain links TRBV25-1 with TRBJ1-3, with D perhaps matching TRBD1 (6 bases). V was cut by 2 bases and J by 6 bases, with 20 bases left in between. Germline loops: CDR1 MGHDK, CDR2 SYGVNS. The CDR3 has 17 residues. CDR3 sequence (DNA): TGTGCCAGCAGTGAACTCAGGACCGGGACAAACGCAAACACCATATATTTT. Amino acids: CASSELRTGTNANTIYF.

Of note for this clone: The same CDR3 arises from other DNA sequences in this sample as well. This sequence joins TRBV28 and TRBJ2-7; 12 bases agree with TRBD2. Germline V gene data show CDR1 as MDHEN and CDR2 as SYDVKM. V lost 2 bases, J lost 4 bases, and 3 bases stayed unmatched. The CDR3 is 15 amino acids. The CDR3 coding sequence is TGTGCCAGCAGTTTAGGGCTAGCGGGAGGGTACGAGCAGTACTTC. Protein product: CASSLGLAGGYEQYF.

The chain couples TRBV5-6 to TRBJ2-1; D is perhaps TRBD2 (6 bases). Trimming shortened V by 1 base and J by 0 bases, and 14 bases separated the two germline ends. This CDR3 comprises 17 residues. CDR1 and CDR2 (germline): SGHDT, YYEEEE. CDR3 sequence reads: CASSLPGTPRSYNEQFF. The CDR3 DNA is TGTGCCAGCAGCTTGCCCGGGACTCCCCGCTCCTACAATGAGCAGTTCTTC. Together with reference TRBV5-6 and TRBJ2-1, the CDR3 gives the full variable domain: DAGVTQSPTHLIKTRGQQVTLRCSPKSGHDTVSWYQQALGQGPQFIFQYYEEEERQRGNFPDRFSGHQFPNYSSELNVNALLLGDSALYLCASSLPGTPRSYNEQFFGPGTRLTVL.

The chain has TRBV13 and TRBJ2-7, with 7 bases lining up with TRBD1. Unmatched junction bases numbered 5, after V lost 5 bases and J lost 4 bases. Germline V gene data show CDR1 as PRHDT and CDR2 as FYEKMQ (reference sequence). The CDR3 runs to 13 residues. The CDR3 spells CASSARQGYEQYF. The CDR3 DNA follows: TGTGCCAGCAGCGCCCGACAGGGTTACGAGCAGTACTTC.

The chain joins TRBV7-2 to TRBJ2-1; 7 bases fit TRBD2. J was trimmed by 3 bases and V by 1 base; bases with no gene match: 9. The CDR3 is 17 residues long. Per the germline V gene, CDR1 is SGHTA and CDR2 is FQGNSA. The CDR3: CASSLGGGPRDYNEQFF. CDR3 DNA: TGTGCCAGCAGCTTAGGGGGAGGGCCTAGGGACTACAATGAGCAGTTCTTC.

The chain combines TRBV20-1 with TRBJ2-5, with D unresolved. Germline V CDR1 and CDR2: DFQATT, SNEGSKA (reference sequence). The CDR3 has 11 residues. V shed 8 bases and J shed 4 bases, with 11 bases lying between them. CDR3 DNA sequence: TGCAGTTATTCCGCTAGAGAGACCCAGTACTTC. The encoded protein is CSYSARETQYF.